These 18 T cell receptor beta chains were all obtained from the same sample, sequenced in a study of T cell responses to AZD1222 COVID-19 vaccine. Sequencing was performed with immunoSEQ multiplex PCR; in TCRdb, only in-frame clones are kept and a portion is missing. Of some 150,000 clones detected, roughly 88% appear once; the ten largest clones hold 5.4%. Sequences were derived from peripheral blood, sampled 28 days after the second dose of the MenACWY control vaccine. The receptors derive from an adult who received the MenACWY meningococcal vaccine as a control.

The gene calls are TRBV24-1 and TRBJ1-5, with a weak D call TRBD1 (5 bases). The CDR3 length is 13 residues. V dropped 4 bases and J dropped 5 bases, with 8 bases sitting between them. Germline V gives CDR1 KGHDR, CDR2 SFDVKD. CDR3 DNA: TGTGCCACCAGTGAGTGGGGGGATCAGCCCCAGCATTTT. Translated, it gives CATSEWGDQPQHF.

This chain joins TRBV5-1 and TRBJ1-6; 9 nucleotides line up with TRBD1. Germline values: CDR1 SGHRS, CDR2 YFSETQ. This CDR3 region has 15 residues. The ends lost 4 bases at V and 8 bases at J; junction bases unmatched: 7. The CDR3 here is CASSTGQGWDSPLHF. The CDR3 DNA is TGCGCCAGCAGCACCGGACAGGGGTGGGATTCACCCCTCCACTTT. Using reference TRBV5-1 and TRBJ1-6 for the parts outside the CDR3, the full variable domain is KAGVTQTPRYLIKTRGQQVTLSCSPISGHRSVSWYQQTPGQGLQFLFEYFSETQRNKGNFPGRFSGRQFSNSRSEMNVSTLELGDSALYLCASSTGQGWDSPLHFGNGTRLTVT.

This chain joins TRBV5-1 and TRBJ1-6, with D possibly TRBD1 on 5 matching bases. With 6 bases removed from V and 9 bases from J, the gap between germline ends came to 16 bases. Germline CDR1 SGHRS, CDR2 YFSETQ. This CDR3 contains 14 residues. The chain's CDR3 is CASKNGQGASPLHF. Here the CDR3 DNA reads TGCGCCAGCAAGAACGGGCAGGGAGCTTCACCCCTCCACTTT.

Comments on this clone: One end of the junction varies from germline; a read error may be responsible. The J gene is TRBJ2-1, the V gene TRBV7-7, with TRBD2 matching 7 bases. The CDR3 is 15 residues long. Per germline, CDR1 SSHAT and CDR2 FNYEAQ (reference sequence). CDR3 DNA: TGTGCTAGCAGCTCCGGCGGCGGGGGATACAATGAGCAGTTCTTC. The encoded protein is CASSSGGGGYNEQFF.

This clone has a handful of counts. The chain has TRBV5-6 and TRBJ1-2; 7 bases are shared with TRBD1. The CDR3 is 15 amino acids. V shed 3 bases and J 6 bases; nucleotides not matched to a gene: 11. Germline assignment: CDR1 SGHDT and CDR2 YYEEEE. The CDR3 is CASSSPWDSENGYTF. The CDR3 DNA reads TGTGCCAGCAGCTCTCCATGGGACAGCGAAAATGGCTACACCTTC. The full variable domain, with the rest looked up from reference TRBV5-6 and TRBJ1-2, is DAGVTQSPTHLIKTRGQQVTLRCSPKSGHDTVSWYQQALGQGPQFIFQYYEEEERQRGNFPDRFSGHQFPNYSSELNVNALLLGDSALYLCASSSPWDSENGYTFGSGTRLTVV.

This clone was detected once. This sequence joins TRBV10-3 and TRBJ1-4; D is undetermined. V shed 2 bases and J shed 8 bases, with 6 bases lying between them. In germline, CDR1 is ENHRY, CDR2 SYGVKD. CDR3 length equals 12 residues. CDR3 residues: CAISEGVEKLFF. In DNA form, the CDR3 reads TGTGCCATCAGTGAGGGCGTGGAAAAACTGTTTTTT.

This CDR3 reads CASSRSASGSNTDTQYF. The CDR3 region has the DNA TGTGCCAGTAGTAGGTCGGCTAGCGGGAGTAACACAGATACGCAGTATTTT. This chain uses TRBV19 with TRBJ2-3; 10 nucleotides agree with TRBD2. This CDR3 has 17 residues. Germline V CDR1 and CDR2: LNHDA, SQIVND (reference sequence). V trimming: 4 bases; J trimming: 2 bases; junction bases outside the gene matches: 9.

The chain joins TRBV7-2 to TRBJ1-4, with D perhaps matching TRBD1 (5 bases). Trimming took 1 base from V and 5 from J, leaving 8 bases between them. The V gene's germline CDR1 is SGHTA and CDR2 FQGNSA. CDR3 length equals 14 residues. The CDR3, as DNA: TGTGCCAGCAGCTTAGGGGGGGGGAATGAAAAACTGTTTTTT. It encodes CASSLGGGNEKLFF.

The genes are TRBV30 and TRBJ2-1; 8 positions match TRBD2. The CDR3 runs to 14 residues. J was trimmed by 9 bases and V by 7 bases; bases with no gene match: 14. Germline CDR1 reads GTSNPN; CDR2 reads SVGIG (reference sequence). The CDR3: CAYKAGGAVSEQFF. CDR3 DNA sequence: TGTGCCTACAAAGCCGGGGGGGCCGTCAGTGAGCAGTTCTTC.

V is TRBV29-1 and J is TRBJ1-1; TRBD1 matches at 8 bases. This CDR3 has 13 residues. CDR1 SQVTM and CDR2 ANQGSEA come from the germline V gene. The trim removed 7 bases at V and 1 base at J, leaving 5 bases unmatched. The CDR3 loop reads CSARTGRNTEAFF. The CDR3 coding sequence is TGCAGCGCCCGGACAGGGCGGAACACTGAAGCTTTCTTT. Full variable domain (outside the CDR3, taken from reference TRBV29-1 and TRBJ1-1): SAVISQKPSRDICQRGTSLTIQCQVDSQVTMMFWYRQQPGQSLTLIATANQGSEATYESGFVIDKFPISRPNLTFSTLTVSNMSPEDSSIYLCSARTGRNTEAFFGQGTRLTVV.

The sample holds a few counts of this clone. V usage is TRBV9 and J usage is TRBJ1-5; D not resolved. CDR3 length: 13 residues. The V and J ends lost 0 bases and 5 bases respectively, with 6 bases between them. Looked up from germline, CDR1 is SGDLS and CDR2 is YYNGEE. This CDR3 is CASSVDGYQPQHF. As DNA, the CDR3 is TGTGCCAGCAGCGTAGACGGCTATCAGCCCCAGCATTTT. Full variable domain (rest looked up from reference TRBV9 and TRBJ1-5): DSGVTQTPKHLITATGQRVTLRCSPRSGDLSVYWYQQSLDQGLQFLIQYYNGEERAKGNILERFSAQQFPDLHSELNLSSLELGDSALYFCASSVDGYQPQHFGDGTRLSIL.

The rearrangement uses TRBV10-3 and TRBJ2-4; perhaps TRBD1 as D (6 bases). Germline values: CDR1 ENHRY, CDR2 SYGVKD. The CDR3 is 15 amino acids. V was trimmed by 3 bases and J by 7 bases, leaving 16 bases between them. The CDR3 protein is CAISDGRGPGNIQYF. CDR3 nucleotide sequence: TGTGCCATCAGTGATGGCAGGGGACCGGGGAACATTCAGTACTTC.

The chain combines TRBV13 with TRBJ1-3, with D unresolved. The CDR3 contains 16 residues. In germline, CDR1 is PRHDT, CDR2 FYEKMQ (reference sequence). The V gene lost 0 bases and the J gene lost 4 bases, with 13 bases spanning the gap. Written as DNA, the CDR3 is TGTGCCAGCAGCTTAGGCCATGCGGGATACGGAAACACCATATATTTT. Translated: CASSLGHAGYGNTIYF.

The V call is TRBV24-1, the J call TRBJ1-5; possibly TRBD1 for D (5 bases). V lost 5 bases and J 2 bases, leaving 12 bases between the germline ends. Per germline, CDR1 KGHDR and CDR2 SFDVKD. The CDR3 consists of 15 residues. The CDR3 DNA reads as TGTGCCACCAGTGTTTCAGGGTTGGGCAATCAGCCCCAGCATTTT. Translated, it gives CATSVSGLGNQPQHF.

This rearrangement joins TRBV27 to TRBJ2-2; TRBD1 aligns across 7 bases. The V segment lost 1 base and the J segment 7 bases; nucleotides outside the gene matches: 6. The CDR3 contains 15 residues. Germline CDR1 is MNHEY and CDR2 is SMNVEV (reference sequence). CDR3 residues: CASSLLGTANGELFF. The DNA of the CDR3 is TGTGCCAGCAGTTTATTAGGGACAGCCAACGGGGAGCTGTTTTTT.

J is TRBJ2-5 and V is TRBV5-4, with D tentatively TRBD1 (6 bases). The CDR3 consists of 15 residues. Germline lookup yields CDR1 SGHNT and CDR2 YYREEE (reference sequence). Trimming took 3 bases from V and 0 from J, leaving 12 bases between them. CDR3 nucleotides: TGTGCCAGCAGCTCCCATACAGGGTACCAAGAGACCCAGTACTTC. Its protein product is CASSSHTGYQETQYF.

The chain has TRBV4-2 and TRBJ1-3; maybe TRBD1 (6 bases). V was cut by 4 bases and J by 4 bases, with 20 bases left in between. Germline CDR1 and CDR2: LGHNA and YNFKEQ. The CDR3 consists of 17 residues. This CDR3 is CASSRDLTGLGGNTIYF. The CDR3 nucleotides are TGTGCCAGCAGCCGAGACTTAACAGGGCTGGGAGGAAACACCATATATTTT.

V and J are TRBV10-3 and TRBJ1-5; 7 nucleotides line up with TRBD1. Germline CDR1 ENHRY, CDR2 SYGVKD. V dropped 4 bases and J dropped 4; count of bases not matched to a gene: 10. The CDR3 extends over 16 amino acids. CDR3 sequence reads: CAISVMGQSTNQPQHF. In DNA form, the CDR3 reads TGTGCCATCAGTGTAATGGGACAGTCGACTAATCAGCCCCAGCATTTT.